This entry lists 31 T cell receptor beta chains sequenced from one sample in a study of cytomegalovirus exposure and HLA in healthy donors. Data came from immunoSEQ multiplex PCR; TCRdb stores just in-frame clones and leaves some out. Here the sample spans hundreds of thousands of clones, around 87% being singletons. The sample comprised PBMCs. These TCRs come from a young woman in good health and CMV-seronegative.

J is TRBJ2-5 and V is TRBV28, with 8 bases lining up with TRBD1. Trimming took 3 bases from V and 6 from J; bases not matched to a gene: 3. The CDR3 spans 13 residues. The germline CDR1 and CDR2 sequences are MDHEN and SYDVKM. DNA of the CDR3: TGTGCCAGCAGTTTTTCAGGGGGCAAGACCCAGTACTTC. Its protein is CASSFSGGKTQYF.

The chain uses TRBV28 and TRBJ2-7; the match to TRBD1 covers 8 bases. Trimming at V came to 7 bases and at J to 2 bases, leaving 10 bases not matched to a gene. The CDR3 is made up of 15 amino acids. Germline V CDR1 and CDR2: MDHEN, SYDVKM. The CDR3 coding sequence is TGTGCCAGCACACCCTCCCAACAGGGGGCCTACGAGCAGTACTTC. It yields the protein CASTPSQQGAYEQYF. The full variable domain, its missing parts supplied by reference TRBV28 and TRBJ2-7, is DVKVTQSSRYLVKRTGEKVFLECVQDMDHENMFWYRQDPGLGLRLIYFSYDVKMKEKGDIPEGYSVSREKKERFSLILESASTNQTSMYLCASTPSQQGAYEQYFGPGTRLTVT.

The chain has TRBV9 and TRBJ1-1, with 7 bases that match TRBD1. V lost 4 bases to trimming and J lost 2 bases; unmatched junction nucleotides: 11. Germline V gene sequence: CDR1 SGDLS, CDR2 YYNGEE. The CDR3 extends over 16 amino acids. In nucleotides, the CDR3 is TGTGCCAGCAGCCCTCAAATCGGACAGGTTAACACTGAAGCTTTCTTT. Translating it yields CASSPQIGQVNTEAFF.

This chain joins TRBV27 and TRBJ1-1; D is unclear. CDR1 and CDR2 (germline): MNHEY, SMNVEV (reference sequence). Trimming pared 6 bases from V and 4 bases from J, leaving 9 bases between. The CDR3 is made up of 12 amino acids. The CDR3 DNA follows: TGTGCCAGCAGCCCCCCGGGCACTGAAGCTTTCTTT. Translating gives CASSPPGTEAFF.

The chain joins TRBV7-2 to TRBJ1-6; a weak D match, TRBD1 (5 bases). The CDR3 is 16 amino acids. The V gene's germline CDR1 is SGHTA and CDR2 FQGNSA. Trimming pared 1 base from V and 4 bases from J, leaving 11 bases between. DNA for the CDR3: TGTGCCAGCAGCTTAGGAGTGGGGGGTTATAATTCACCCCTCCACTTT. As protein: CASSLGVGGYNSPLHF. Filled out from reference TRBV7-2 and TRBJ1-6, the complete variable domain reads GAGVSQSPSNKVTEKGKDVELRCDPISGHTALYWYRQSLGQGLEFLIYFQGNSAPDKSGLPSDRFSAERTGGSVSTLTIQRTQQEDSAVYLCASSLGVGGYNSPLHFGNGTRLTVT.

This clone appeared a single time. The chain combines TRBV9 with TRBJ2-3; 7 bases agree with TRBD2. V lost 0 bases and J lost 5; bases outside the gene matches: 9. Germline V CDR1 and CDR2: SGDLS, YYNGEE. The CDR3 runs to 16 residues. Here the CDR3 DNA reads TGTGCCAGCAGCGTAGTGGGCCGGGGACTACAAGATACGCAGTATTTT. This sequence encodes CASSVVGRGLQDTQYF.

This clone was picked up one time. The rearrangement joins TRBV5-8 to TRBJ1-2; 11 nucleotides agree with TRBD1. With 4 bases clipped from V and 5 bases from J, the junction kept 4 bases outside the gene matches. Germline CDR1 reads SGHTS; CDR2 reads YDEGEE. CDR3 size: 14 residues. The CDR3 sequence is CASSPDRGQYGYTF. Here the CDR3 DNA reads TGTGCCAGCAGCCCGGACAGGGGGCAATATGGCTACACCTTC.

The V gene is TRBV15, the J gene TRBJ1-2, with D hard to call. The CDR3 covers 13 residues. Germline CDR1 LNHNV, CDR2 YYDKDF (reference sequence). V lost 1 base to trimming and J lost 4 bases, with 7 bases between them. The CDR3 loop reads CATSRGGGYGYTF. The CDR3, as DNA: TGTGCCACCAGCAGAGGTGGCGGCTATGGCTACACCTTC.

V and J are TRBV28 and TRBJ2-5; possibly TRBD2 for D (5 bases). Germline CDR1 and CDR2: MDHEN and SYDVKM. The V and J ends lost 6 bases and 5 bases respectively, with 13 bases between them. The CDR3 extends over 13 amino acids. The CDR3 protein is CASRLPPGETQYF. CDR3 in DNA: TGTGCCAGCAGACTACCCCCGGGGGAGACCCAGTACTTC.

The V gene is TRBV11-3, the J gene TRBJ2-1, with 8 bases lining up with TRBD2. CDR1 SGHNT and CDR2 YENEEA come from the germline V gene. The CDR3 spans 17 residues. V trimming: 1 base; J trimming: 4 bases; junction bases outside the gene matches: 9. CDR3 loop: CASSLGPGGGVYNEQFF. The CDR3, as DNA: TGTGCCAGCAGCTTAGGTCCGGGAGGGGGGGTATACAATGAGCAGTTCTTC.

V usage is TRBV5-1 and J usage is TRBJ1-2; no clear D gene. The V gene lost 2 bases and the J gene lost 8 bases, with 10 bases spanning the gap. The CDR3 covers 12 residues. Germline V gives CDR1 SGHRS, CDR2 YFSETQ. The CDR3 bases are TGCGCCAGCAGCTTAAGCATGAAAGGCTACACCTTC. Its protein product is CASSLSMKGYTF.

This sequence joins TRBV5-5 and TRBJ2-2, with D possibly TRBD1 on 5 matching bases. Trimming pared 0 bases from V and 6 bases from J, leaving 9 bases between. Germline V CDR1 and CDR2: SGHKS, YYEKEE (reference sequence). The CDR3 is 14 amino acids. The CDR3 loop reads CASSLGSGSGELFF. The CDR3 DNA is TGTGCCAGCAGCTTGGGTTCAGGGTCCGGGGAGCTGTTTTTT.

The chain recombines TRBV6-5 with TRBJ2-7, with 8 bases aligning to TRBD1. Germline CDR1 reads MNHEY; CDR2 reads SVGAGI. The CDR3 spans 15 residues. The V and J ends lost 2 bases and 2 bases, in that order; junction bases with no gene match: 5. The CDR3 loop reads CASSYQGQDPYEQYF. The DNA of the CDR3 is TGTGCCAGCAGTTACCAGGGACAGGACCCCTACGAGCAGTACTTC.

In this sample, this clone turned up a few times. The V gene is TRBV29-1, the J gene TRBJ1-2, with D perhaps matching TRBD1 (5 bases). CDR1 and CDR2 (germline): SQVTM, ANQGSEA. Trimming cost V 3 bases and J 0 bases, with 8 bases left between them. The CDR3 is 13 residues long. CDR3 sequence (DNA): TGCAGCGTTGACTCAGGGACTAACTATGGCTACACCTTC. This encodes CSVDSGTNYGYTF.

This clone was seen a handful of times. The V gene is TRBV30, the J gene TRBJ1-6, with D tentatively TRBD1 (5 bases). The V end lost 5 bases, the J end lost 6 bases, and 17 bases lay between the germline ends. The CDR3 contains 15 residues. Germline assignment: CDR1 GTSNPN and CDR2 SVGIG (reference sequence). The CDR3, as DNA: TGTGCCTGGTATACAGGAGGAGCGGGTAATTCACCCCTCCACTTT. Residues: CAWYTGGAGNSPLHF. Using reference TRBV30 and TRBJ1-6 for the parts outside the CDR3, the full variable domain is SQTIHQWPATLVQPVGSPLSLECTVEGTSNPNLYWYRQAAGRGLQLLFYSVGIGQISSEVPQNLSASRPQDRQFILSSKKLLLSDSGFYLCAWYTGGAGNSPLHFGNGTRLTVT.

This chain connects TRBV10-1 to TRBJ2-3; TRBD1 agrees at 9 bases. V shed 4 bases, J shed 2 bases, and the junction held 7 bases outside the gene matches. CDR3 length equals 16 residues. Germline CDR1 WNHNN, CDR2 SYGVQD (reference sequence). CDR3 region: CASSGRQGGSTDTQYF. The CDR3 DNA is TGCGCCAGCAGTGGTAGACAGGGGGGATCCACAGATACGCAGTATTTT.

With respect to this clone: Different DNA sequences within this sample yield the same CDR3. CDR3: CASSYPGQEAFF. The CDR3 region has the DNA TGTGCCAGCAGTTACCCCGGACAGGAAGCTTTCTTT. J is TRBJ1-1 and V is TRBV6-5, with a possible D match to TRBD1 (6 bases). The CDR3 spans 12 residues. The V gene's germline CDR1 is MNHEY and CDR2 SVGAGI. V gave up 2 bases and J gave up 8 bases, with 9 bases separating them.

This chain links TRBV4-2 with TRBJ1-4; 8 nucleotides match TRBD1. The CDR3 sequence is 17 residues long. V was pared by 1 base and J by 2 bases, with 6 bases of the junction left unmatched. Germline lookup yields CDR1 LGHNA and CDR2 YNFKEQ. CDR3 bases: TGTGCCAGCAGCCAAGTCCGAGGACAGGGCACTAATGAAAAACTGTTTTTT. Translation gives CASSQVRGQGTNEKLFF.

The chain uses TRBV7-2 and TRBJ1-1; possible D gene TRBD1, 5 bases. From germline, CDR1 is SGHTA and CDR2 FQGNSA. The CDR3 contains 14 residues. Between the trimmed V and J ends, which lost 1 base and 5 bases, there was a span of 11 bases. The CDR3 spells CASSLEGAATEAFF. The CDR3, as DNA: TGTGCCAGCAGCTTAGAAGGGGCAGCTACTGAAGCTTTCTTT.

V is TRBV7-2 and J is TRBJ1-2; D perhaps matches TRBD1 (6 bases). V lost 1 base, J lost 3 bases, and 15 bases lay in between. This CDR3 has 16 amino acids. Germline V gene lookup returns CDR1 SGHTA and CDR2 FQGNSA. CDR3 residues: CASSLVTIGTYYGYTF. The CDR3 DNA reads as TGTGCCAGCAGCTTAGTTACAATCGGGACATACTATGGCTACACCTTC.

The genes are TRBV7-6 and TRBJ2-3; TRBD2 aligns across 9 bases. V shed 0 bases, J shed 3 bases, and the junction held 1 base outside the gene matches. CDR3 length equals 15 residues. Looked up from germline, CDR1 is SGHVS and CDR2 is FNYEAQ. The CDR3 reads CASSLASGRTDTQYF. Written as DNA, the CDR3 is TGTGCCAGCAGCTTAGCTAGCGGGAGAACAGATACGCAGTATTTT.

The rearrangement uses TRBV19 and TRBJ1-4; D is unclear. Germline CDR1 and CDR2: LNHDA and SQIVND (reference sequence). Trimming removed 5 bases at V and 0 bases at J, with 7 bases between. The CDR3 has 14 residues. CDR3: CASSAASTNEKLFF. CDR3 in DNA: TGTGCCAGTAGTGCGGCTTCAACTAATGAAAAACTGTTTTTT.

This clone was counted between two and nine times. This chain connects TRBV30 to TRBJ1-1; tentative D call: TRBD1 (6 bases). V was trimmed by 0 bases and J by 4 bases, leaving 12 bases between them. Germline V gives CDR1 GTSNPN, CDR2 SVGIG (reference sequence). The CDR3 is 14 residues long. CDR3 bases: TGTGCCTGGAGTGTCGTGAGGGGGGGCACTGAAGCTTTCTTT. This gives the protein CAWSVVRGGTEAFF.

This chain joins TRBV11-2 and TRBJ2-7; 10 bases agree with TRBD2. The V gene's germline CDR1 is SGHAT and CDR2 FQNNGV. The CDR3 totals 16 residues. The V segment lost 1 base and the J segment 5 bases; nucleotides outside the gene matches: 8. The CDR3 coding sequence is TGTGCCAGCAGCTTAGTGTTTAGCGGGAGGTCCCACGAGCAGTACTTC. Residues: CASSLVFSGRSHEQYF.

This chain connects TRBV6-5 to TRBJ1-4, with unresolved D. The CDR3 consists of 13 residues. CDR1 and CDR2 from the germline V gene are MNHEY and SVGAGI. The V and J ends lost 8 bases and 8 bases respectively, with 15 bases between them. The CDR3, as DNA: TGTGCCAGCCGGCCACCCTGGGAGGAAAAACTGTTTTTT. It specifies CASRPPWEEKLFF.

The chain joins TRBV5-1 to TRBJ2-5; 9 bases line up with TRBD2. J gave up 2 bases and V 4 bases, and 6 bases lay outside the gene matches. The CDR3 runs 15 residues. The germline V gene encodes CDR1 SGHRS and CDR2 YFSETQ. In DNA form, the CDR3 reads TGCGCCAGCAGCACTCTAGCGGGACGGCAAGAGACCCAGTACTTC. It codes for CASSTLAGRQETQYF. Using reference TRBV5-1 and TRBJ2-5 for the parts outside the CDR3, the full variable domain is KAGVTQTPRYLIKTRGQQVTLSCSPISGHRSVSWYQQTPGQGLQFLFEYFSETQRNKGNFPGRFSGRQFSNSRSEMNVSTLELGDSALYLCASSTLAGRQETQYFGPGTRLLVL.

V is TRBV10-3 and J is TRBJ2-6; D call uncertain. V shed 11 bases and J shed 0 bases, with 11 bases lying between them. The germline gives CDR1 ENHRY, CDR2 SYGVKD. This CDR3 contains 14 residues. CDR3 DNA sequence: TGTGCCGCCGCGCTTTTCTCTGGGGCCAACGTCCTGACTTTC. This translates into CAAALFSGANVLTF.

This chain links TRBV10-3 with TRBJ2-3; 7 positions agree with TRBD2. Trimming took 6 bases from V and 2 from J; bases not matched to a gene: 5. Looked up from germline, CDR1 is ENHRY and CDR2 is SYGVKD. The CDR3 is made up of 14 amino acids. CDR3 amino acids: CAIRESGATDTQYF. The DNA for the CDR3 is TGTGCCATCAGGGAGAGCGGGGCCACAGATACGCAGTATTTT.

The chain has TRBV7-6 and TRBJ2-3; D uncertain. CDR1 is SGHVS and CDR2 is FNYEAQ in the germline V gene. Trimming removed 3 bases at V and 2 bases at J, with 12 bases between. The CDR3 extends over 15 amino acids. Written as DNA, the CDR3 is TGTGCCAGCAGCTTGCGTCCGATTAACACAGATACGCAGTATTTT. This translates into CASSLRPINTDTQYF.

This chain connects TRBV7-2 to TRBJ1-1; the match to TRBD1 covers 7 bases. Germline V gives CDR1 SGHTA, CDR2 FQGNSA. The V gene end was trimmed by 6 bases and the J gene end by 9 bases; junction bases not matched to a gene: 7. The CDR3 is made up of 12 amino acids. The CDR3 sequence: CASRRADRKAFF. CDR3 DNA sequence: TGTGCCAGCAGGAGGGCGGACAGGAAAGCTTTCTTT. Together with reference TRBV7-2 and TRBJ1-1, the CDR3 gives the full variable domain: GAGVSQSPSNKVTEKGKDVELRCDPISGHTALYWYRQSLGQGLEFLIYFQGNSAPDKSGLPSDRFSAERTGGSVSTLTIQRTQQEDSAVYLCASRRADRKAFFGQGTRLTVV.

The table lists this clone with a few counts. This sequence joins TRBV2 and TRBJ1-5; D not resolved. Trimming pared 6 bases from V and 1 base from J, leaving 16 bases between. The V gene's germline CDR1 is SNHLY and CDR2 FYNNEI. CDR3 length equals 16 residues. The CDR3 sequence: CASREGGSWSNQPQHF. CDR3 nucleotides: TGTGCCAGCAGGGAGGGAGGATCGTGGAGCAATCAGCCCCAGCATTTT.